The clone carrying this TCR beta chain was counted at least ten times. What it binds is not known. MiXCR, applied by TCRdb to the 5' RACE reads, yields one record per CDR3 protein. This table has 650,000 to 800,000 distinct CDR3 sequences, about 20% appearing once. This specimen belongs to a study of CD8 T cells in ankylosing spondylitis. Study results and limitations: Made up of eight or nine highly homologous variants, a TCR beta motif appeared characteristic of ankylosing spondylitis blood.

The TCR was taken from a male donor with ankylosing spondylitis. The sample taken for sequencing was blood, either unsorted or a sorted T cell fraction (not recorded which).

The CDR3 region is CSARGQGASYNSPLHF. As DNA, the CDR3 is TGCAGTGCTAGGGGGCAGGGGGCCTCCTATAATTCACCCCTCCACTTT. This chain connects TRBV20-1 to TRBJ1-6; TRBD1 matches at 8 bases. This CDR3 spans 16 amino acids. Trimming cost V 3 bases and J 0 bases; bases outside gene matches: 4. Germline V gives CDR1 DFQATT, CDR2 SNEGSKA (reference sequence).